A single sample is the source of the 26 T cell receptor beta chains below, sequenced in a study of human T cells and chemical hapten exposure. TCRdb redid the calling of the RACE reads with MiXCR, one entry per CDR3 protein. Among roughly 380,000 distinct CDR3 sequences listed, over 6% were seen once. Time point given: patch test 2, 6 weeks after DPC sensitization. Treatment specified: therapeutic diphenylcyclopropenone sensitization with weekly scalp DPC. Sequences were derived from whole blood, sampled in connection with sensitization to the hapten diphenylcyclopropenone (DPC). The receptors derive from a woman between 18 and 29 years old with alopecia areata. Some clones in this sample may be carry-over from other donors' samples.

This clonotype was detected many times. This sequence joins TRBV27 and TRBJ2-2, with D unclear. This CDR3 comprises 16 residues. V dropped 2 bases and J dropped 0 bases, with 10 bases sitting between them. Germline CDR1 reads MNHEY; CDR2 reads SMNVEV (reference sequence). In nucleotides, the CDR3 is TGTGCCAGCAGTTTAACTCGCGGTGCGAACACCGGGGAGCTGTTTTTT. Amino acids: CASSLTRGANTGELFF.

This clonotype showed up many times. The gene calls are TRBV4-2 and TRBJ2-6; 7 bases are shared with TRBD1. V lost 0 bases to trimming and J lost 0 bases; unmatched junction nucleotides: 14. From germline, CDR1 is LGHNA and CDR2 YNFKEQ. CDR3 length: 21 amino acids. The CDR3 spells CASSQEKRRTGTFSGANVLTF. The CDR3 DNA reads as TGTGCCAGCAGCCAAGAAAAAAGGAGGACAGGAACATTCTCTGGGGCCAACGTCCTGACTTTC.

This clonotype was recorded many times. This chain joins TRBV2 and TRBJ1-2; no clear D gene. The CDR3 length is 14 residues. V was clipped by 3 bases and J by 5 bases, with 13 bases between them. Germline CDR1 SNHLY, CDR2 FYNNEI. The CDR3: CASSDLMGVYGYTF. CDR3 in DNA: TGTGCCAGCAGTGATTTAATGGGCGTATATGGCTACACCTTC.

This chain uses TRBV12-3 or TRBV12-4 with TRBJ1-6; TRBD1 is a possible D gene (6 bases). Trimming removed 2 bases from V and 7 bases from J, with 12 bases in between. The CDR3 loop spans 15 amino acids. The CDR3 DNA reads TGTGCCAGCAGTTTACGCAGCAGGGGAAATTCACCCCTCCACTTT. Its protein product is CASSLRSRGNSPLHF.

The chain employs TRBV12-3 or TRBV12-4 and TRBJ2-6; no clear D gene. The CDR3 sequence is 15 residues long. Between the trimmed V and J ends, which lost 5 bases and 1 base, there was a span of 9 bases. In nucleotides, the CDR3 is TGTGCCAGCAGTCTACATCAATCTGGGGCCAACGTCCTGACTTTC. Translation gives CASSLHQSGANVLTF.

This clonotype came up a few times. The chain has TRBV7-2 and TRBJ2-3; 10 bases agree with TRBD2. Germline CDR1 reads SGHTA; CDR2 reads FQGNSA. V shed 4 bases, J shed 12 bases, and the junction held 4 bases outside the gene matches. CDR3 size: 12 residues. For the CDR3, the DNA is TGTGCCAGCAGCTCCCTAGCGGGGGCCCAGTATTTT. Protein sequence: CASSSLAGAQYF.

Turning to this clonotype: A read error is possible here, since a much larger clone lies one base away. V and J are TRBV4-3 and TRBJ1-1; tentatively, D is TRBD1 (6 bases). The V end lost 0 bases, the J end lost 6 bases, and 17 bases lay between the germline ends. The CDR3 has 16 amino acids. Germline values: CDR1 LGHNA, CDR2 YSLEER. The CDR3 here is CASSQDDGGGVAEAFF. DNA for the CDR3: TGCGCCAGCAGCCAAGACGATGGCGGGGGCGTCGCTGAAGCTTTCTTT.

This clonotype was counted only a few times. The chain couples TRBV29-1 to TRBJ1-1; no clear D. Trimming removed 4 bases from V and 6 bases from J, with 15 bases in between. From germline, CDR1 is SQVTM and CDR2 ANQGSEA. The CDR3 is 13 amino acids. The CDR3 reads CSVGDNIGSEAFF. The DNA for the CDR3 is TGCAGCGTTGGAGACAATATAGGTTCTGAAGCTTTCTTT.

This clonotype was counted a few times. The chain carries TRBV6-5 and TRBJ2-3; 11 bases fit TRBD2. The V segment lost 6 bases and the J segment 4 bases; nucleotides outside the gene matches: 3. Per the germline V gene, CDR1 is MNHEY and CDR2 is SVGAGI. This CDR3 spans 14 amino acids. CDR3: CASRLAGVSDTQYF. In nucleotides, the CDR3 is TGTGCCAGCAGACTAGCGGGGGTATCAGATACGCAGTATTTT.

This clonotype has just a few counts. The chain uses TRBV28 and TRBJ1-5; 9 bases are a match to TRBD1. V gave up 7 bases and J gave up 2 bases; unmatched junction bases: 6. In germline, CDR1 is MDHEN, CDR2 SYDVKM. CDR3 length: 15 amino acids. The CDR3 DNA follows: TGTGCCAGCACCACAGGGGGCGCCGGCAATCAGCCCCAGCATTTT. Translated, it gives CASTTGGAGNQPQHF.

This clonotype was recorded many times. V gene TRBV18 combines with J gene TRBJ1-1; perhaps TRBD1 as D (6 bases). V was trimmed by 3 bases and J by 4 bases, leaving 12 bases between them. The CDR3 loop spans 14 amino acids. Germline assignment: CDR1 KGHSH and CDR2 LQKENI. The CDR3 DNA is TGTGCCAGCTCACCCGGGGGGCTGGGCACTGAAGCTTTCTTT. This translates into CASSPGGLGTEAFF.

The chain joins TRBV6-2 or TRBV6-3 to TRBJ1-5; D perhaps matches TRBD1 (6 bases). V was trimmed by 4 bases and J by 0 bases, leaving 13 bases between them. Germline loops: CDR1 MNHEY, CDR2 SVGEGT. The CDR3 is made up of 16 amino acids. CDR3 in DNA: TGTGCCAGCAGTTCCCCCCGGACAGATAGCAATCAGCCCCAGCATTTT. This encodes CASSSPRTDSNQPQHF.

This clonotype was found many times. V is TRBV12-3 or TRBV12-4 and J is TRBJ1-2; D unresolved. The CDR3 covers 12 residues. Trimming pared 3 bases from V and 3 bases from J, leaving 5 bases between. CDR3 loop: CASSFLDYGYTF. In nucleotides, the CDR3 is TGTGCCAGCAGTTTCCTAGACTATGGCTACACCTTC.

The V and J genes are TRBV20-1 and TRBJ1-1; D call uncertain. CDR3 length: 14 amino acids. Germline CDR1 is DFQATT and CDR2 is SNEGSKA (reference sequence). Trimming stripped 7 bases from V and 0 bases from J, with 15 bases between. Here the CDR3 reads CSVQEADLNTEAFF. CDR3 nucleotides: TGCAGTGTCCAGGAGGCAGACCTGAACACTGAAGCTTTCTTT.

The table lists this clonotype with a few counts. V is TRBV27 and J is TRBJ2-2; no clear D. CDR3 length equals 13 residues. Per the germline V gene, CDR1 is MNHEY and CDR2 is SMNVEV (reference sequence). V was trimmed by 8 bases and J by 3 bases, leaving 10 bases between them. The CDR3 DNA reads TGTGCCAGCTCCCCCGGGCACACCGGGGAGCTGTTTTTT. Its protein is CASSPGHTGELFF.

This clonotype was counted between two and nine times. The chain uses TRBV12-3 or TRBV12-4 and TRBJ2-2; D might be TRBD1 (5 bases). Trimming removed 7 bases at V and 7 bases at J, with 19 bases between. The CDR3 runs to 15 residues. In nucleotides, the CDR3 is TGTGCCAGCACCATAAGGGCAGGGAAAGACGGGGAGCTGTTTTTT. Translating it yields CASTIRAGKDGELFF.

This clonotype was detected many times. The chain uses TRBV7-8 and TRBJ1-3; no clear D. Trimming shortened V by 4 bases and J by 8 bases, and 18 bases separated the two germline ends. CDR1 and CDR2 (germline): SGHVS, FQNEAQ. The CDR3 has 15 residues. The CDR3 DNA reads TGTGCCAGCAGCTCATCCTTGACGGGAGGAGACACCATATATTTT. Residues: CASSSSLTGGDTIYF.

The chain has TRBV3-1 and TRBJ1-5; a weak D match, TRBD1 (5 bases). CDR1 LGHDT and CDR2 YNNKEL come from the germline V gene (reference sequence). The length of the CDR3 is 15 residues. The ends were cut back, 0 bases at V and 7 bases at J, with 13 bases in the middle. For the CDR3, the DNA is TGTGCCAGCAGCCAAGATACCGGGGGGAGGCAGCCCCAGCATTTT. Encoded protein: CASSQDTGGRQPQHF.

V and J are TRBV27 and TRBJ1-5; D is possibly TRBD1 (6 bases). Trimming took 7 bases from V and 3 from J, leaving 10 bases between them. This CDR3 spans 13 amino acids. Germline V gene data show CDR1 as MNHEY and CDR2 as SMNVEV (reference sequence). Here the CDR3 reads CASMTGPNQPQHF. The CDR3 DNA reads as TGTGCCAGCATGACAGGCCCCAATCAGCCCCAGCATTTT.

Many counts were recorded for this clonotype. The chain uses TRBV6-2 or TRBV6-3 and TRBJ1-2; TRBD1 is a possible D gene (5 bases). This CDR3 has 16 residues. Germline CDR1 reads MNHEY; CDR2 reads SVGEGT. The V end was cut by 2 bases, the J end by 3 bases, with 16 bases between. This CDR3 is CASSYDGGARDYGYTF. The CDR3, as DNA: TGTGCCAGCAGTTACGACGGTGGGGCCCGAGACTATGGCTACACCTTC.

This sequence joins TRBV11-2 and TRBJ1-1; TRBD1 aligns across 10 bases. Germline V lookup: CDR1 SGHAT, CDR2 FQNNGV. CDR3 length: 15 residues. V lost 3 bases and J lost 4; bases outside the gene matches: 5. The CDR3 spells CASSFPGQGPTEAFF. The CDR3 DNA reads TGTGCCAGCAGCTTCCCGGGACAGGGGCCCACTGAAGCTTTCTTT.

V gene TRBV6-2 or TRBV6-3 combines with J gene TRBJ1-5; 7 bases are a match to TRBD1. The CDR3 sequence is 15 residues long. After removal of 5 bases from V and 3 bases from J, the junction contained 7 bases not matched to a gene. Germline CDR1 reads MNHEY; CDR2 reads SVGEGT. CDR3 sequence reads: CASSEGAIVNQPQHF. CDR3 coding DNA: TGTGCCAGCAGTGAGGGGGCGATTGTCAATCAGCCCCAGCATTTT.

This clonotype was recorded many times. This rearrangement joins TRBV20-1 to TRBJ2-6; D may be TRBD1 (6 bases). This CDR3 has 13 amino acids. The V gene lost 3 bases and the J gene lost 6 bases, with 9 bases spanning the gap. The germline V gene encodes CDR1 DFQATT and CDR2 SNEGSKA (reference sequence). The chain's CDR3 is CSASQGTANVLTF. CDR3 in DNA: TGCAGTGCTAGTCAGGGGACGGCCAACGTCCTGACTTTC.

This rearrangement joins TRBV20-1 to TRBJ1-1, with D perhaps matching TRBD1 (5 bases). Germline CDR1 is DFQATT and CDR2 is SNEGSKA (reference sequence). V gave up 0 bases and J gave up 5 bases, with 16 bases separating them. CDR3 length: 15 amino acids. The CDR3 loop is CSARDFRVGWTEAFF. Written as DNA, the CDR3 is TGCAGTGCTAGAGATTTCAGGGTTGGTTGGACTGAAGCTTTCTTT.

This chain connects TRBV20-1 to TRBJ1-5; D call uncertain. This CDR3 has 13 amino acids. Per germline, CDR1 DFQATT and CDR2 SNEGSKA (reference sequence). Trimming stripped 0 bases from V and 1 base from J, with 4 bases between. The CDR3: CSAREDSNQPQHF. CDR3 coding DNA: TGCAGTGCTAGAGAGGACAGCAATCAGCCCCAGCATTTT.

This clonotype was counted only a few times. J is TRBJ1-4 and V is TRBV15; D gene ambiguous. Germline V gives CDR1 LNHNV, CDR2 YYDKDF (reference sequence). V lost 5 bases and J lost 7, with 17 bases in between. The CDR3 has 15 residues. The chain's CDR3 is CATSPREGSREKLFF. The DNA for the CDR3 is TGTGCCACCAGCCCGCGCGAGGGTAGCCGTGAAAAACTGTTTTTT.